This T cell receptor (beta chain) was observed in a study of PD-L1 blockade in urothelial cancer. Overall study: Patients' atezolizumab regimen, 1,200 mg intravenously every 3 weeks, began in 2014. Analysis of the blood was performed 3 weeks (second dose) and 6 weeks after treatment start. Study patients had been treated with 0 to 3 previous chemotherapy regimens. Each blood sample yielded a median of roughly 150,000 T cells.

Repertoires were generated with immunoSEQ multiplex PCR, while TCRdb's copy carries only in-frame clones and drops some. The sample carries about 76,000 clones, 91% recorded once. V was pared by 0 bases and J by 2 bases, with 5 bases of the junction left unmatched. The germline CDR1 and CDR2 sequences are SGHNT and YYREEE (reference sequence). The CDR3 consists of 16 residues. As for time point: peripheral blood 6 weeks after treatment start. This clone has just a few counts. This receptor was taken from a woman older than 75 with urothelial cancer. The J gene is TRBJ2-3, the V gene TRBV5-4, with 8 positions matching TRBD1. The sample consisted of PBMCs, taken around atezolizumab (anti-PD-L1) treatment. This chain's CDR3 is CASSLDSGGNTDTQYF. CDR3 DNA sequence: TGTGCCAGCAGCTTGGATTCAGGGGGCAACACAGATACGCAGTATTTT.